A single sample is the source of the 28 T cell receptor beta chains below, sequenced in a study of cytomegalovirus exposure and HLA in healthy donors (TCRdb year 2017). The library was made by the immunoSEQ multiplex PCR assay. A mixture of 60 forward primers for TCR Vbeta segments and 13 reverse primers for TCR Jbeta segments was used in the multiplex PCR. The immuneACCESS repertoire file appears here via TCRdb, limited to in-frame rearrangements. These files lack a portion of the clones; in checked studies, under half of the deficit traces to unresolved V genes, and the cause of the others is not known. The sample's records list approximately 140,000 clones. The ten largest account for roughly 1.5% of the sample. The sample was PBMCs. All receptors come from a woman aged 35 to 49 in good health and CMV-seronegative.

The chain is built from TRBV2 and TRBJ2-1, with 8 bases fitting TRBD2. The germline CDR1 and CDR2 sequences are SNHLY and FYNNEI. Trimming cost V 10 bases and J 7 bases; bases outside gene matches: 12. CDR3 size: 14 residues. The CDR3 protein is CATTVSGAGNEQFF. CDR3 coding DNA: TGTGCCACCACTGTTAGCGGGGCTGGGAATGAGCAGTTCTTC. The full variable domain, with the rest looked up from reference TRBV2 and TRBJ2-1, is EPEVTQTPSHQVTQMGQEVILRCVPISNHLYFYWYRQILGQKVEFLVSFYNNEISEKSEIFDDQFSVERPDGSNFTLKIRSTKLEDSAMYFCATTVSGAGNEQFFGPGTRLTVL.

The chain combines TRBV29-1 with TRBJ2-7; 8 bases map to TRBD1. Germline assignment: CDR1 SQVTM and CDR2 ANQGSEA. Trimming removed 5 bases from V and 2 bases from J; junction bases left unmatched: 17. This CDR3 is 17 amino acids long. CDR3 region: CSVRQRTGSKVTYEQYF. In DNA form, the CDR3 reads TGCAGCGTTCGACAAAGGACAGGGTCTAAGGTGACCTACGAGCAGTACTTC.

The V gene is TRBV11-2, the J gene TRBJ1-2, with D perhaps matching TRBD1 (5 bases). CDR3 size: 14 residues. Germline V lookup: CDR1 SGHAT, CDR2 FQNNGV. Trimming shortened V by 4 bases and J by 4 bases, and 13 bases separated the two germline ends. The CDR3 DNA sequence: TGTGCCAGCAGCTCTACAGGACGGTTCTATGGCTACACCTTC. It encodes CASSSTGRFYGYTF. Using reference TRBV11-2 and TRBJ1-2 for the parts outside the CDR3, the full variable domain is EAGVAQSPRYKIIEKRQSVAFWCNPISGHATLYWYQQILGQGPKLLIQFQNNGVVDDSQLPKDRFSAERLKGVDSTLKIQPAKLEDSAVYLCASSSTGRFYGYTFGSGTRLTVV.

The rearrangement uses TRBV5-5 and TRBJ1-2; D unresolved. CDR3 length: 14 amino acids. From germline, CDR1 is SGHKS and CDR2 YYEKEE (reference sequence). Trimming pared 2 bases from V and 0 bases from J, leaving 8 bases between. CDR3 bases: TGTGCCAGCAGCTTAGCGGCCTCTAACTATGGCTACACCTTC. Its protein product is CASSLAASNYGYTF.

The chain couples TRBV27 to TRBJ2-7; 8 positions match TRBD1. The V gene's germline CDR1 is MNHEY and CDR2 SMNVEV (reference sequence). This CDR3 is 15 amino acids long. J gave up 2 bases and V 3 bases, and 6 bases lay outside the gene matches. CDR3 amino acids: CASSFFRTGPYEQYF. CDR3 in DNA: TGTGCCAGCAGTTTTTTCCGGACAGGGCCCTACGAGCAGTACTTC.

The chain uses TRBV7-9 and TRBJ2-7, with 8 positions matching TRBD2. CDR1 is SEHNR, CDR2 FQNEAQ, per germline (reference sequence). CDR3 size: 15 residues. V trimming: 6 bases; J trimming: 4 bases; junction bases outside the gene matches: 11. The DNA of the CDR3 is TGTGCCAGCAGTTATCCGGGACTAGGAGGATACGAGCAGTACTTC. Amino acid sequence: CASSYPGLGGYEQYF. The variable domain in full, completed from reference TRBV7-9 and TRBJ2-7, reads DTGVSQNPRHKITKRGQNVTFRCDPISEHNRLYWYRQTLGQGPEFLTYFQNEAQLEKSRLLSDRFSAERPKGSFSTLEIQRTEQGDSAMYLCASSYPGLGGYEQYFGPGTRLTVT.

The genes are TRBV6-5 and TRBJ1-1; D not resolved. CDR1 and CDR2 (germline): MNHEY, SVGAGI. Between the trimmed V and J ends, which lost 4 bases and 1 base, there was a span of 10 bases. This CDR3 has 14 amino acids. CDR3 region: CASSWQRTNTEAFF. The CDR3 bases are TGTGCCAGCAGTTGGCAGCGGACGAACACTGAAGCTTTCTTT.

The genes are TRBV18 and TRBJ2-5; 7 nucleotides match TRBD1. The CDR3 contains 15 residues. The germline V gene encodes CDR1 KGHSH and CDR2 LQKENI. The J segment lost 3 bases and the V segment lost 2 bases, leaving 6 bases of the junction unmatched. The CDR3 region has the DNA TGTGCCAGCTCACCAACAGGGGCCTTTAAAGAGACCCAGTACTTC. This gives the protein CASSPTGAFKETQYF.

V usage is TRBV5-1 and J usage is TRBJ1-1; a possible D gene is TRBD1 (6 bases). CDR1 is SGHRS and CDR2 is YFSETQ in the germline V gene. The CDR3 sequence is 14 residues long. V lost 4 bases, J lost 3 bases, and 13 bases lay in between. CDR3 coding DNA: TGCGCCAGCAGCCCGGTAGGGGGGGACACTGAAGCTTTCTTT. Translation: CASSPVGGDTEAFF. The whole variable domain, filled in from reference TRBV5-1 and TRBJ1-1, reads KAGVTQTPRYLIKTRGQQVTLSCSPISGHRSVSWYQQTPGQGLQFLFEYFSETQRNKGNFPGRFSGRQFSNSRSEMNVSTLELGDSALYLCASSPVGGDTEAFFGQGTRLTVV.

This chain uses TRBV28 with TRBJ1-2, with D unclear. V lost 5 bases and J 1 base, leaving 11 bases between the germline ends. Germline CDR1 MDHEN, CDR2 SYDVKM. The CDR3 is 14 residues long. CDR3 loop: CASSPAGFNYGYTF. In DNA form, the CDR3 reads TGTGCCAGCAGTCCCGCAGGATTTAACTATGGCTACACCTTC.

The CDR3 loop reads CASSDGTGNYNEQFF. CDR3 bases: TGTGCCAGCAGTGATGGGACAGGGAACTACAATGAGCAGTTCTTC. The V and J genes are TRBV2 and TRBJ2-1, with 9 bases identical to TRBD1. The CDR3 covers 15 residues. Germline V CDR1 and CDR2: SNHLY, FYNNEI. The V segment lost 3 bases and the J segment 3 bases; nucleotides outside the gene matches: 3.

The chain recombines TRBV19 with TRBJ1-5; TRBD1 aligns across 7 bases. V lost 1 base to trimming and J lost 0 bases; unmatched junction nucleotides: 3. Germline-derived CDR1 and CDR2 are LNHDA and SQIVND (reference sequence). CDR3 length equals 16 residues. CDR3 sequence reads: CASSIGQGYSNQPQHF. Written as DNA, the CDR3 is TGTGCCAGTAGTATAGGACAGGGTTATAGCAATCAGCCCCAGCATTTT.

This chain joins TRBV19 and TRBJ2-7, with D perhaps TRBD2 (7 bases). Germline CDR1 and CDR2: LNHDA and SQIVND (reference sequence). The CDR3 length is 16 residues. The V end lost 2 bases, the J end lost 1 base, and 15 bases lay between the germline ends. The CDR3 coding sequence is TGTGCCAGTAGTATACTAGGGGGGGCGAATTCCTACGAGCAGTACTTC. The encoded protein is CASSILGGANSYEQYF.

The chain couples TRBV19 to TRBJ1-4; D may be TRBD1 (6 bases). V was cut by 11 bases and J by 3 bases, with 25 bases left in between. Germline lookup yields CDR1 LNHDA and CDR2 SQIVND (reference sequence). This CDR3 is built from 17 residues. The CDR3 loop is CASHARRGRGANEKLFF. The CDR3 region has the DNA TGTGCCTCACATGCCCGCAGGGGAAGAGGGGCTAATGAAAAACTGTTTTTT.

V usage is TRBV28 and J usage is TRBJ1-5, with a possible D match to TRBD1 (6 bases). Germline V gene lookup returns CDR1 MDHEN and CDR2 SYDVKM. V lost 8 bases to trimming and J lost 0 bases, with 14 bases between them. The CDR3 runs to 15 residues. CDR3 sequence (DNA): TGTGCCAGCCGAACTCCGGACAGTAGCAATCAGCCCCAGCATTTT. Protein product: CASRTPDSSNQPQHF.

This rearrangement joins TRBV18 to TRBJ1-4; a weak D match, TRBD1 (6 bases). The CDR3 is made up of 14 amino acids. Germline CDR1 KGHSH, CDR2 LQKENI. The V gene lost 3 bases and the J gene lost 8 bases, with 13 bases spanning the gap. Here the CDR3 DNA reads TGTGCCAGCTCACCTGGCAGGGGCATAGAAAAACTGTTTTTT. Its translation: CASSPGRGIEKLFF.

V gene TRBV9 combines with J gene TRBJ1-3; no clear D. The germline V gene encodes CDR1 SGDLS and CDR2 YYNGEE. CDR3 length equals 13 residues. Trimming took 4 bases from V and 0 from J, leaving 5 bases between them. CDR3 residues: CASSPSSGNTIYF. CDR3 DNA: TGTGCCAGCAGCCCCTCCTCTGGAAACACCATATATTTT. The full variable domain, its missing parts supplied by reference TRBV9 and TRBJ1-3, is DSGVTQTPKHLITATGQRVTLRCSPRSGDLSVYWYQQSLDQGLQFLIQYYNGEERAKGNILERFSAQQFPDLHSELNLSSLELGDSALYFCASSPSSGNTIYFGEGSWLTVV.

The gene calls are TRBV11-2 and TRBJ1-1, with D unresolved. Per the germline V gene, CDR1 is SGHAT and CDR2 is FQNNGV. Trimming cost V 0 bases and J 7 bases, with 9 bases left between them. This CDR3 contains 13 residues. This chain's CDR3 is CASSLERTVEAFF. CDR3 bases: TGTGCCAGCAGCTTAGAGAGAACGGTTGAAGCTTTCTTT.

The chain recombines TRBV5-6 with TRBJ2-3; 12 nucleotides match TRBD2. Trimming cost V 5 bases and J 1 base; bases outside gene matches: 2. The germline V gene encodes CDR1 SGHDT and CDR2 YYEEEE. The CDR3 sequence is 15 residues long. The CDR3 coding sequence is TGTGCCAGCAGTAGGACTAGCGGGGGCACAGATACGCAGTATTTT. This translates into CASSRTSGGTDTQYF.

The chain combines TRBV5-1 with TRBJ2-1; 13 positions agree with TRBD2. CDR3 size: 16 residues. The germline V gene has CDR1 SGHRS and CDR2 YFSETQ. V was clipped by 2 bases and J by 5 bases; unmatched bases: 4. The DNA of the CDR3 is TGCGCCAGCAGCTTACCGGGACTAGCGGGGAACAATGAGCAGTTCTTC. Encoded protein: CASSLPGLAGNNEQFF.

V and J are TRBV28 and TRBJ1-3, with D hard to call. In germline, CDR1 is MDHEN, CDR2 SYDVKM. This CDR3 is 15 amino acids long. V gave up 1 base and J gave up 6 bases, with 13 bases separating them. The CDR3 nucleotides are TGTGCCAGCAGTTTATTACGGGGAGAACAAAACACCATATATTTT. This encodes CASSLLRGEQNTIYF.

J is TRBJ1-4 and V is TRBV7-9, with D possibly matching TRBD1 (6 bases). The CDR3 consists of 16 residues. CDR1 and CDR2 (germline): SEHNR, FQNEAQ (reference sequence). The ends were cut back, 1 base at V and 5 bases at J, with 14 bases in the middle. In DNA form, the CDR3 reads TGTGCCAGCAGCTTAGGGGGCTGGGGGCAGAATGAAAAACTGTTTTTT. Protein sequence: CASSLGGWGQNEKLFF.

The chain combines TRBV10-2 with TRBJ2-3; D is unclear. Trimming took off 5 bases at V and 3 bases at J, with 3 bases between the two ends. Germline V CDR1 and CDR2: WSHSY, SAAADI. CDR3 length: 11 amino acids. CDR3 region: CASSYTDTQYF. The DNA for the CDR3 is TGCGCCAGCAGTTATACAGATACGCAGTATTTT.

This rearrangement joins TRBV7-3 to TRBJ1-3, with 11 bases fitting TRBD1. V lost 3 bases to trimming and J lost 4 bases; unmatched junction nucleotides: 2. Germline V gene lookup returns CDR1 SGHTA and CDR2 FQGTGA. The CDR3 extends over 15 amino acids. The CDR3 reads CASSLDRGPGNTIYF. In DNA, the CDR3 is TGTGCCAGCAGCTTGGACAGGGGGCCAGGAAACACCATATATTTT.

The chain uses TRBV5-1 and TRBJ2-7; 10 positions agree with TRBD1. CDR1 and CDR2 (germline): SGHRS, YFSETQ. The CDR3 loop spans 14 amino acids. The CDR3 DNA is TGCGCCAGCAGTTTGGGGGGGACAGGGGACGAGCAGTACGTC. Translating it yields CASSLGGTGDEQYV.

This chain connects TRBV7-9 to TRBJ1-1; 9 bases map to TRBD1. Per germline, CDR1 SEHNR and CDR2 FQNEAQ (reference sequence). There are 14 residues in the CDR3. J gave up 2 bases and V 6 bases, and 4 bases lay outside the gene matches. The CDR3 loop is CASSLTGGNTEAFF. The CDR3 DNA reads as TGTGCCAGCAGTTTGACAGGGGGAAACACTGAAGCTTTCTTT. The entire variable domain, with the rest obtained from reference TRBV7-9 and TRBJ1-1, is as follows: DTGVSQNPRHKITKRGQNVTFRCDPISEHNRLYWYRQTLGQGPEFLTYFQNEAQLEKSRLLSDRFSAERPKGSFSTLEIQRTEQGDSAMYLCASSLTGGNTEAFFGQGTRLTVV.

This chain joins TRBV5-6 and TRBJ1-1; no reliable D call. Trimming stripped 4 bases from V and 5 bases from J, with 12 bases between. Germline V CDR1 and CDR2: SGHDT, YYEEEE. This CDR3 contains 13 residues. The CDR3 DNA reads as TGTGCCAGCAGCCCCCAAGGCAGGACTGAAGCTTTCTTT. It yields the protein CASSPQGRTEAFF.

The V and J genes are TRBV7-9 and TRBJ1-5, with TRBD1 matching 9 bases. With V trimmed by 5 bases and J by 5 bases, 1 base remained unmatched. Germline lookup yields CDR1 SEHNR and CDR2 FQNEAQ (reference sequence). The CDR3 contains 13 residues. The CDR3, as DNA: TGTGCCAGCAGCCGACAGGGGGATCAGCCCCAGCATTTT. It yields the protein CASSRQGDQPQHF. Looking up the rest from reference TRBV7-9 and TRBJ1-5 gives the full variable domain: DTGVSQNPRHKITKRGQNVTFRCDPISEHNRLYWYRQTLGQGPEFLTYFQNEAQLEKSRLLSDRFSAERPKGSFSTLEIQRTEQGDSAMYLCASSRQGDQPQHFGDGTRLSIL.